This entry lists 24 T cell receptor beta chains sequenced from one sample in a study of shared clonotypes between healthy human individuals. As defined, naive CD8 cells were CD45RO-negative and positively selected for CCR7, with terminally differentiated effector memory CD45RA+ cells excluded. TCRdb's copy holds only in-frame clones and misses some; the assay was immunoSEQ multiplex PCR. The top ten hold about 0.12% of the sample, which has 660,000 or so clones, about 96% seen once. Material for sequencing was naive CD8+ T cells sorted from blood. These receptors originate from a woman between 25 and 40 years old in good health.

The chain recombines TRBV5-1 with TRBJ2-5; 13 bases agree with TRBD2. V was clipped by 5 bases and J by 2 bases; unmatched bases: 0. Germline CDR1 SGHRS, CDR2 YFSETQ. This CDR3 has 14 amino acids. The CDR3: CASRLAGGQETQYF. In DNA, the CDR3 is TGCGCCAGCAGACTAGCGGGAGGGCAAGAGACCCAGTACTTC.

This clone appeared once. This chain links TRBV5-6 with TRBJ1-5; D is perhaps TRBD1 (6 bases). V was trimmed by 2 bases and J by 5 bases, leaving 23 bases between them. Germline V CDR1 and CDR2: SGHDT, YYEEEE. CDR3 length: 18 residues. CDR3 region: CASSLTGNNHSPDQPQHF. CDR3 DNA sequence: TGTGCCAGCAGCTTAACAGGGAACAACCACTCTCCCGATCAGCCCCAGCATTTT.

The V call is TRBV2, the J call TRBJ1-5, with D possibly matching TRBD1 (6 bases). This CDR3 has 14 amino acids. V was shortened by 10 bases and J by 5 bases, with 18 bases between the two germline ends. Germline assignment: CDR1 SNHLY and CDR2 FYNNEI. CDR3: CATHDIGGYQPQHF. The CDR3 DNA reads TGTGCCACCCACGATATAGGGGGGTATCAGCCCCAGCATTTT.

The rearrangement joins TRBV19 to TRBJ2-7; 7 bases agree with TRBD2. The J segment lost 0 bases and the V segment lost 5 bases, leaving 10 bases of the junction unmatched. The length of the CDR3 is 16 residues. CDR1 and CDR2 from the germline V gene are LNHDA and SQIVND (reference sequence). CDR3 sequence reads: CASSVELASYSYEQYF. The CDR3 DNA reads TGTGCCAGTAGTGTGGAACTAGCGTCTTACTCCTACGAGCAGTACTTC. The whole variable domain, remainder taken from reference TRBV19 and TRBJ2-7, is DGGITQSPKYLFRKEGQNVTLSCEQNLNHDAMYWYRQDPGQGLRLIYYSQIVNDFQKGDIAEGYSVSREKKESFPLTVTSAQKNPTAFYLCASSVELASYSYEQYFGPGTRLTVT.

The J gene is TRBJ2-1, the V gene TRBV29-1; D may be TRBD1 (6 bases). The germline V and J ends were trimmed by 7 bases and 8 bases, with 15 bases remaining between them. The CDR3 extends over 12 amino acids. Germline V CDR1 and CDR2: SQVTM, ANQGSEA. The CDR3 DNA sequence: TGCAGCGCATACAGGGATATCGATGAGCAGTTCTTC. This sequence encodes CSAYRDIDEQFF.

The CDR3 DNA reads TGTGCCAGCAGCCCGGAGTTGGGGTCCTACGAGCAGTACTTC. Amino acid sequence: CASSPELGSYEQYF. This chain joins TRBV11-2 and TRBJ2-7; D ambiguous. There are 14 residues in the CDR3. V was shortened by 5 bases and J by 1 base, with 12 bases between the two germline ends. CDR1 and CDR2 (germline): SGHAT, FQNNGV.

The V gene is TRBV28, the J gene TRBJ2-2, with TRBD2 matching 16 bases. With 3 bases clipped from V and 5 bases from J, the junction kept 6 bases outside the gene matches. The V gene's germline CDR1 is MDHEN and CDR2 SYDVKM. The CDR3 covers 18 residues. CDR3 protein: CASSFGGTSGRATGELFF. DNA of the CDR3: TGTGCCAGCAGTTTTGGGGGGACTAGCGGGAGGGCGACCGGGGAGCTGTTTTTT.

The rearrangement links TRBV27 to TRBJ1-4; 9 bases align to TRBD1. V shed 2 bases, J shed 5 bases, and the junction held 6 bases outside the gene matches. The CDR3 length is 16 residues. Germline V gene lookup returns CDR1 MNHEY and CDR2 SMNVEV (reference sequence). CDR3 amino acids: CASSLGSGTGNEKLFF. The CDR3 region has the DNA TGTGCCAGCAGTTTAGGTTCCGGGACAGGGAATGAAAAACTGTTTTTT.

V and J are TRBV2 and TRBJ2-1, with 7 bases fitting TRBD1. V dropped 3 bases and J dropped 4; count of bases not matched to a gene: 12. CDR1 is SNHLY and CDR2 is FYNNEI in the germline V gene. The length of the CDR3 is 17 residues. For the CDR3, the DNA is TGTGCCAGCAGTGATGAGGGAGAGGGGGCATCGTACAATGAGCAGTTCTTC. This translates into CASSDEGEGASYNEQFF.

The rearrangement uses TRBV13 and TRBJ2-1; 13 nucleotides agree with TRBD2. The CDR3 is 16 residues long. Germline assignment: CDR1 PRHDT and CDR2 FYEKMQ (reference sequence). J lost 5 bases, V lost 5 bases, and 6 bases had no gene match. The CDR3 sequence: CASSRLGLAGDNEQFF. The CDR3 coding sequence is TGTGCCAGCAGCCGACTCGGACTAGCGGGGGACAATGAGCAGTTCTTC.

The chain's CDR3 is CASSLEAGATMDEQFF. In DNA, the CDR3 is TGTGCCAGCAGCTTAGAGGCGGGAGCGACGATGGATGAGCAGTTCTTC. This chain connects TRBV7-8 to TRBJ2-1, with TRBD2 matching 7 bases. The CDR3 consists of 16 residues. J gave up 8 bases and V 1 base, and 11 bases lay outside the gene matches. Germline V CDR1 and CDR2: SGHVS, FQNEAQ.

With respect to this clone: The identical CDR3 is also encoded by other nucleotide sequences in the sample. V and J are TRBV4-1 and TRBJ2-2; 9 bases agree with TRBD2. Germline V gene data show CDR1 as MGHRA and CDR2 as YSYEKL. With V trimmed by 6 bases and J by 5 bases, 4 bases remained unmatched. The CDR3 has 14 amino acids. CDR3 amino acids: CASRGLAGTGELFF. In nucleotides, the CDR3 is TGCGCCAGCAGAGGGCTAGCGGGAACCGGGGAGCTGTTTTTT.

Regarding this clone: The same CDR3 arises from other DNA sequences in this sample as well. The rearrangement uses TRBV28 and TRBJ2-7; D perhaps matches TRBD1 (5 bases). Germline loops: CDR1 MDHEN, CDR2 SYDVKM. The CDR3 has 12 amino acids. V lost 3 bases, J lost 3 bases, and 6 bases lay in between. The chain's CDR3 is CASSFRVYEQYF. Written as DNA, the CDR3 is TGTGCCAGCAGTTTCAGGGTCTACGAGCAGTACTTC.

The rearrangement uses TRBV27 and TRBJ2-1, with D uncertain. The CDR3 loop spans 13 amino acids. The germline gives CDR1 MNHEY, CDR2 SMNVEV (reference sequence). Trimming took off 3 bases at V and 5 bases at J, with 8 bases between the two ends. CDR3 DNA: TGTGCCAGCAGTTTGGTCAGAGACAATGAGCAGTTCTTC. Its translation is CASSLVRDNEQFF.

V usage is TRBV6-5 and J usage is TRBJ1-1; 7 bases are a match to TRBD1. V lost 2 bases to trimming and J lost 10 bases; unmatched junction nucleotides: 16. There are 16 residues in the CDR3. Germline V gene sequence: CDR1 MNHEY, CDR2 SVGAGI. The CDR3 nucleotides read TGTGCCAGCAGTTACCCCCACGGGAGGGGGCCTTGGCGAGCTTTCTTT. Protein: CASSYPHGRGPWRAFF.

CDR3 region: CASSVVGTKNYNEQFF. Here the CDR3 DNA reads TGTGCCAGCAGCGTAGTAGGGACAAAGAACTACAATGAGCAGTTCTTC. The gene calls are TRBV9 and TRBJ2-1; the D gene is possibly TRBD1 (6 bases). V was pared by 0 bases and J by 3 bases, with 13 bases between. The CDR3 is made up of 16 amino acids. The germline V gene has CDR1 SGDLS and CDR2 YYNGEE.

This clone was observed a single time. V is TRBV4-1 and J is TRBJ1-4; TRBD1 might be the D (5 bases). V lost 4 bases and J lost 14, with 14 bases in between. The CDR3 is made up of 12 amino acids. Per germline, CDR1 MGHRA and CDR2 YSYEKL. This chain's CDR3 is CASSPNMGRLFF. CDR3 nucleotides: TGCGCCAGCAGCCCGAACATGGGGCGGCTGTTTTTT.

CDR3 sequence (DNA): TGTGCCAGCAGCTTGAGGGGAGGGACCTACGAGCAGTACTTC. It is translated as CASSLRGGTYEQYF. This chain connects TRBV5-4 to TRBJ2-7, with 7 bases identical to TRBD2. This CDR3 region has 14 residues. The germline CDR1 and CDR2 sequences are SGHNT and YYREEE (reference sequence). With 1 base clipped from V and 2 bases from J, the junction kept 3 bases outside the gene matches.

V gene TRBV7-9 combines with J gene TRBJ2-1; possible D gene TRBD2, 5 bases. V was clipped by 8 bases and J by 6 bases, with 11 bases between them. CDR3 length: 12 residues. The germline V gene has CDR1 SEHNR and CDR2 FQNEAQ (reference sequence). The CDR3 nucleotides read TGTGCCAGCCGGGGTGGAGGCAATGAGCAGTTCTTC. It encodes CASRGGGNEQFF.

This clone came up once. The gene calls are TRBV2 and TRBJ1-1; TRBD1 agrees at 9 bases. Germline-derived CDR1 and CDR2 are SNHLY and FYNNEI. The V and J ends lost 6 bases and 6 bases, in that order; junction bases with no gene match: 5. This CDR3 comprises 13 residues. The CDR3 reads CASRGDREPEAFF. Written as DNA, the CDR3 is TGTGCCAGCAGAGGGGACAGGGAACCTGAAGCTTTCTTT.

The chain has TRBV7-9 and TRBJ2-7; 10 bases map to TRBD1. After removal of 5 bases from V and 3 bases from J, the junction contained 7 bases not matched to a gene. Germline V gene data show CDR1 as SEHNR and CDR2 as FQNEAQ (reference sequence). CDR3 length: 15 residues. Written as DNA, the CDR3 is TGTGCCAGCAGCCCCGGGACAGGGGCTTTCTACGAGCAGTACTTC. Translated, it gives CASSPGTGAFYEQYF.

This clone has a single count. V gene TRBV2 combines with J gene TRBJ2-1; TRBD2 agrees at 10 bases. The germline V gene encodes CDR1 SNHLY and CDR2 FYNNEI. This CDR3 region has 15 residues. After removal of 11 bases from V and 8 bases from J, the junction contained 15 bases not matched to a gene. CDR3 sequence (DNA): TGTGCCGTCGGCAGGAGCGGGAGGGCCCCCCATGAGCAGTTCTTC. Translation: CAVGRSGRAPHEQFF. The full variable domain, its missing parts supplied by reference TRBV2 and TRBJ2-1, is EPEVTQTPSHQVTQMGQEVILRCVPISNHLYFYWYRQILGQKVEFLVSFYNNEISEKSEIFDDQFSVERPDGSNFTLKIRSTKLEDSAMYFCAVGRSGRAPHEQFFGPGTRLTVL.

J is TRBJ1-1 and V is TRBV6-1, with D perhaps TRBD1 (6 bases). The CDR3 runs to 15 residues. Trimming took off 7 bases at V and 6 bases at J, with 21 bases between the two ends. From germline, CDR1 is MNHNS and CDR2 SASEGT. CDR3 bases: TGTGCCAGCACCCTCATCGGGGGGCATTCCCCTGAAGCTTTCTTT. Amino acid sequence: CASTLIGGHSPEAFF.

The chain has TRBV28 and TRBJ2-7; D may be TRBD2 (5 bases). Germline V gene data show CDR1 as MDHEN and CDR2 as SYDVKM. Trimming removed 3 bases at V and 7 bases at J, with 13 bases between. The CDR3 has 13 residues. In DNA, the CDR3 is TGTGCCAGCAGTTTCCGGCCGACGGGAGAGCAGTACTTC. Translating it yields CASSFRPTGEQYF. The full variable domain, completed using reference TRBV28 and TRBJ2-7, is DVKVTQSSRYLVKRTGEKVFLECVQDMDHENMFWYRQDPGLGLRLIYFSYDVKMKEKGDIPEGYSVSREKKERFSLILESASTNQTSMYLCASSFRPTGEQYFGPGTRLTVT.